This T cell receptor (beta chain) emerged from a study of control samples from healthy donors and cancer patients. Generated by immunoSEQ multiplex PCR, the TCRdb table keeps only in-frame clones and is missing some. The profile covers 130,000 or so clones, with around nine tenths appearing a single time and approximately 3.2% taken by the ten largest. The germline V and J ends were trimmed by 6 bases and 2 bases, with 11 bases remaining between them. CDR3 length: 14 residues. In germline, CDR1 is MDHEN, CDR2 SYDVKM. The TCR was taken from a man aged 45-65 years in good health. Sequences were obtained from blood. V and J are TRBV28 and TRBJ2-1; possibly TRBD1 for D (5 bases). The CDR3 region is CASSLDNPYNEQFF. In DNA form, the CDR3 reads TGTGCCAGCAGCCTGGACAACCCCTACAATGAGCAGTTCTTC.